This T cell receptor (beta chain) was sequenced during a study of CD8+ T cells in alopecia areata. Overall study: The protocol delivered tofacitinib for 6 to 18 months, then withdrew it for 6 months.

Once RNA had been extracted, it was reverse transcribed into cDNA to act as the sequencing template. Measured with immunoSEQ multiplex PCR; TCRdb has only the in-frame clones, and not every one. The profile shows roughly 180,000 clones, around 63% of them singletons. V trimming: 10 bases; J trimming: 1 base; junction bases outside the gene matches: 9. Looked up from germline, CDR1 is LNHDA and CDR2 is SQIVND (reference sequence). This CDR3 region has 15 residues. Sequenced material: CD4+ T cells sorted from blood, taken at week 0. J is TRBJ2-2 and V is TRBV19; 7 bases line up with TRBD1. This TCR derives from a human donor with alopecia areata. CDR3 nucleotide sequence: TGTGCCACCCGGGACAGCAAAATGAACACCGGGGAGCTGTTTTTT. Its translation: CATRDSKMNTGELFF.